This TCR beta chain was obtained from a study of blood T cell repertoires in COVID-19 (dated by TCRdb to 2018 to 2020). Turning to the overall study: Collaborator samples came from the United States, Italy and Spain and covered acute and convalescent phases of COVID-19. The repertoires were made available in a free public database intended to serve as a resource for research on the immune response to SARS-CoV-2. The prospective study material was composed of cDNA or gDNA derived from T cells, B-cell-depleted T cells, or PBMCs. Where available, HLA class I and class II types were taken from metadata supplied by the sample provider and were not determined by assay-based typing. Samples came from the ongoing ImmuneRACE study (first 160 participants) plus 1,254 subjects from 6 global collaborators. Nearly every sample came with metadata listing a de-identified subject ID, COVID-19 status, age in years and sex. Subjects who had been exposed to COVID-19, were actively infected with it, or had recovered from it provided the deeply sampled blood TCRbeta repertoires that made up the dataset. What the research found in general, with its limitations: The amount of clinical and demographic metadata varied by source and participant and was provided uncurated.

The germline V gene encodes CDR1 MNHEY and CDR2 SVGEGT. The CDR3, cysteine through phenylalanine, is 18 amino acids long. The CDR3 DNA has 54 bases and is translated from base 1. At the junction V is shortened by 6 bases and J by 0 bases; bases outside the gene matches: 7. Collaborating institutions collected whole blood in K2EDTA tubes following their own protocols. For TCRbeta analysis, collaborators shipped samples as frozen whole blood, isolated PBMCs, or DNA extracted from either of those sample types. The immunoSEQ Assay, a bias-controlled multiplex PCR, was used to amplify TCRbeta CDR3 regions from genomic DNA. The source study handled its data this way. Within the assay, amplification of reference gene primers was used to estimate how many nucleated cells each sample contained. To quantify the absolute abundance of each unique TCRbeta CDR3 rearrangement, sequence reads were collapsed and filtered. Productive Simpson clonality was computed per sample as the square root of Simpson's diversity index over productive rearrangements. The immuneACCESS repertoire file appears here via TCRdb, limited to in-frame rearrangements. These files lack a portion of the clones; in checked studies, under half of the deficit traces to unresolved V genes, and the cause of the others is not known. Clone size and the V and J calls come from that table; the DNA yielded D and trimming. This sample comprises 200,000 to 250,000 clones, less than 90% of them detected only once. The ten top clones hold approximately 18% of the sample.

For this clone: The antigen this receptor binds is unknown. The record has no base qualities; no much larger clone is one base away.

The sequenced sample was peripheral blood. This clonotype originated in an elderly woman with active or convalescent COVID-19. Recombination joined TRBV6-2 or TRBV6-3 with TRBJ2-4, with 14 junctional bases fitting TRBD2. The CDR3 reads CASSPTSGRARAKNIQYF. In nucleotide form, the sequence is TGTGCCAGCAGCCCGACTAGCGGGAGGGCCAGAGCCAAAAACATTCAGTACTTC.